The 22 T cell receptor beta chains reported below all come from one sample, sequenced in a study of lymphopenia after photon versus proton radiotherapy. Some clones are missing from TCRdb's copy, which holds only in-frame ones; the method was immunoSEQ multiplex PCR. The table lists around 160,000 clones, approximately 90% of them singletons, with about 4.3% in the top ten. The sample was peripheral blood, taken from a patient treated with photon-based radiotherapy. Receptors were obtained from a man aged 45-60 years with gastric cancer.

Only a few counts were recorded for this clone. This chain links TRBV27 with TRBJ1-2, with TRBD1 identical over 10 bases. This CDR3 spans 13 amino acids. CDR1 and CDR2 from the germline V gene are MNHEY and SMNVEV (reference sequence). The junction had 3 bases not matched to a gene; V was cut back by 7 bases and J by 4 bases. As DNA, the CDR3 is TGTGCCAGCACGACAGGGGGCGGCTATGGCTACACCTTC. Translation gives CASTTGGGYGYTF.

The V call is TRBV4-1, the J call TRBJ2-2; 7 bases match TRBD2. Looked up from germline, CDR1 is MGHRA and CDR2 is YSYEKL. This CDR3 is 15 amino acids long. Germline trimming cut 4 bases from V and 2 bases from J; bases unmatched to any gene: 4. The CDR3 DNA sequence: TGCGCCAGCAGCCGGGGACTACTCAACACCGGGGAGCTGTTTTTT. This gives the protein CASSRGLLNTGELFF.

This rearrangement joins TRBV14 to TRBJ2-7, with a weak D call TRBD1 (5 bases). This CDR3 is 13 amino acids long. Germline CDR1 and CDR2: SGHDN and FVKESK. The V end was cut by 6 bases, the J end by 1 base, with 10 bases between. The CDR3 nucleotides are TGTGCCAGCAGGGGTAGGGGATCCTACGAGCAGTACTTC. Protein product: CASRGRGSYEQYF.

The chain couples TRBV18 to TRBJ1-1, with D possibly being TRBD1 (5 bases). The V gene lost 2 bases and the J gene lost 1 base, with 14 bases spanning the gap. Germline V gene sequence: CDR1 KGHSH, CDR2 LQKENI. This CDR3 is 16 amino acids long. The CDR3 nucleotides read TGTGCCAGCTCACCAGCTTATTTGGGGGGGAACACTGAAGCTTTCTTT. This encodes CASSPAYLGGNTEAFF.

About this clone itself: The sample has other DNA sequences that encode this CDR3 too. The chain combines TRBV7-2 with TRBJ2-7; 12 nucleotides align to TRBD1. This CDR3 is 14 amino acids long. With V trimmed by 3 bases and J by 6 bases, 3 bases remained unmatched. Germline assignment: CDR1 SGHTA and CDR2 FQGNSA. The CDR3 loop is CASSLGQGALEQYF. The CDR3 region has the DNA TGTGCCAGCAGCTTGGGACAGGGGGCTCTCGAGCAGTACTTC.

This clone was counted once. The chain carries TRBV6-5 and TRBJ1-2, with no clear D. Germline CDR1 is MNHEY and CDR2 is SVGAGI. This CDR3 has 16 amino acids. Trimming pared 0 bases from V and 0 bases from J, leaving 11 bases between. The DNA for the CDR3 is TGTGCCAGCAGTTACTCATTCGCAAGATCTAACTATGGCTACACCTTC. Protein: CASSYSFARSNYGYTF.

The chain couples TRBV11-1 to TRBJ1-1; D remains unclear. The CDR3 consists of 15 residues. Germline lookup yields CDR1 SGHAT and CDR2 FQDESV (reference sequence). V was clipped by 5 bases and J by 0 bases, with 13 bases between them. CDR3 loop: CASSRARAVNTEAFF. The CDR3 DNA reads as TGTGCCAGCAGCCGTGCTCGGGCCGTGAACACTGAAGCTTTCTTT.

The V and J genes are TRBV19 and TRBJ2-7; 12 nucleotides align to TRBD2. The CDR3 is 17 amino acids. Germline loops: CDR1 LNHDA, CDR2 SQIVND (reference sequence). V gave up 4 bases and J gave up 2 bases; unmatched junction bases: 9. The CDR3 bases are TGTGCCAGTAGTACCGGACTAGCGGGATGGGGGGCCTACGAGCAGTACTTC. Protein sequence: CASSTGLAGWGAYEQYF. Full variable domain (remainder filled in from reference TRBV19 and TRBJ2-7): DGGITQSPKYLFRKEGQNVTLSCEQNLNHDAMYWYRQDPGQGLRLIYYSQIVNDFQKGDIAEGYSVSREKKESFPLTVTSAQKNPTAFYLCASSTGLAGWGAYEQYFGPGTRLTVT.

CDR3: CASSPGLAQINEQFF. In nucleotides, the CDR3 is TGTGCCAGCAGCCCGGGACTAGCGCAGATCAATGAGCAGTTCTTC. The rearrangement uses TRBV5-4 and TRBJ2-1; 10 nucleotides match TRBD2. CDR1 SGHNT and CDR2 YYREEE come from the germline V gene (reference sequence). Trimming removed 4 bases from V and 6 bases from J; junction bases left unmatched: 7. The CDR3 spans 15 residues.

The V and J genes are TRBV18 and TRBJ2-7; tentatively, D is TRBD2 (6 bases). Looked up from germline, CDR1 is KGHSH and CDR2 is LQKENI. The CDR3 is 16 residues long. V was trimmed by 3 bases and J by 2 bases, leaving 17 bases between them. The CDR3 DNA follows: TGTGCCAGCTCACCGGGCGGCGGGATCGAAGCCTACGAGCAGTACTTC. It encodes CASSPGGGIEAYEQYF.

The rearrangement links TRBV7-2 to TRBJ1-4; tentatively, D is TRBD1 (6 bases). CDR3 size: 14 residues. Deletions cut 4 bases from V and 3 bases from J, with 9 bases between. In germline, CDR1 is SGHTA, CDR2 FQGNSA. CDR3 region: CASSWGAANEKLFF. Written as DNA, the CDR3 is TGTGCCAGCAGCTGGGGGGCGGCTAATGAAAAACTGTTTTTT.

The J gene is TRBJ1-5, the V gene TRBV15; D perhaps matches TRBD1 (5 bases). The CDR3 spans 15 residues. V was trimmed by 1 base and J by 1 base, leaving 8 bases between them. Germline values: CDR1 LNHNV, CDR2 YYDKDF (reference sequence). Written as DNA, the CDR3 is TGTGCCACCAGCAGAGGGGGGTCGAGCAATCAGCCCCAGCATTTT. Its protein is CATSRGGSSNQPQHF.

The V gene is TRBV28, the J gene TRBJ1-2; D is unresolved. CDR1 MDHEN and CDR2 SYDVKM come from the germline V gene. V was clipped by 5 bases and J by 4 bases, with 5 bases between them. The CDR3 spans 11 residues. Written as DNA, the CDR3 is TGTGCCAGCAGTCTGGCCTATGGCTACACCTTC. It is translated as CASSLAYGYTF.

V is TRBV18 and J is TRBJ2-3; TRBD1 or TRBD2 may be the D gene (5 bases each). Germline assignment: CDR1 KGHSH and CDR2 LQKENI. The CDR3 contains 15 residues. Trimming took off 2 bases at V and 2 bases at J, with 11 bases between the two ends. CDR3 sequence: CASSPTGLDTDTQYF. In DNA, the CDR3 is TGTGCCAGCTCACCAACGGGGCTTGACACAGATACGCAGTATTTT.

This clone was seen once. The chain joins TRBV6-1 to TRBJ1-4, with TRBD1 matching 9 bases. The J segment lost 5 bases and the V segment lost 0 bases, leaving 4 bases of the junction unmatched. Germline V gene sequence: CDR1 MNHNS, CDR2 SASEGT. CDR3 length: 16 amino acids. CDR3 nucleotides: TGTGCCAGCAGTGAAGCCTCCGGGACAGGGAATGAAAAACTGTTTTTT. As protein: CASSEASGTGNEKLFF.

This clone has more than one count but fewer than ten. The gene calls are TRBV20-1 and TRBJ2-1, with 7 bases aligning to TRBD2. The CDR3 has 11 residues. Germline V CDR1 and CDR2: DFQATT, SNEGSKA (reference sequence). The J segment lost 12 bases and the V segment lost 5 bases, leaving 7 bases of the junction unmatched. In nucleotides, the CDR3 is TGCAGTGCTCGGACTAGTGCAAGGCAGTTCTTC. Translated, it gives CSARTSARQFF.

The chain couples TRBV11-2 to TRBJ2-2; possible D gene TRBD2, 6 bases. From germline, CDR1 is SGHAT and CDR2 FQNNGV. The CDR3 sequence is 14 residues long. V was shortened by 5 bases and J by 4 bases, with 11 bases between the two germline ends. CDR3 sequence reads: CASSRGLLTGELFF. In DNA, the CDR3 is TGTGCCAGCAGCAGGGGACTCCTCACCGGGGAGCTGTTTTTT.

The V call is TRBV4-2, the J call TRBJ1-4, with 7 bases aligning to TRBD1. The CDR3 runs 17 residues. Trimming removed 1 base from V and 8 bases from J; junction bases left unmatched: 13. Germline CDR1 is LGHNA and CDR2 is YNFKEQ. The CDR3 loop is CASSQANHRGLGEKLFF. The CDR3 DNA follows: TGTGCCAGCAGCCAAGCCAACCACAGGGGATTAGGAGAAAAACTGTTTTTT.

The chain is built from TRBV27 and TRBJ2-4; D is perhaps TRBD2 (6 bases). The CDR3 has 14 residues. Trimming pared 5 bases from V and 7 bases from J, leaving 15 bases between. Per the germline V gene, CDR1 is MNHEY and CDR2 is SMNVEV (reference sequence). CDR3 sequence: CASSPDPRGNIQYF. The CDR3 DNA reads TGTGCCAGCAGTCCCGACCCCCGGGGGAACATTCAGTACTTC.

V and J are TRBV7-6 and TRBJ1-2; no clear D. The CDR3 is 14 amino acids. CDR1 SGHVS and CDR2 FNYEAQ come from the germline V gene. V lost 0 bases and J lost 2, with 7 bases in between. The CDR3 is CASSLAPRNYGYTF. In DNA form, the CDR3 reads TGTGCCAGCAGCTTAGCTCCTAGGAACTATGGCTACACCTTC. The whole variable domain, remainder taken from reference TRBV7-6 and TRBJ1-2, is GAGVSQSPRYKVTKRGQDVALRCDPISGHVSLYWYRQALGQGPEFLTYFNYEAQQDKSGLPNDRFSAERPEGSISTLTIQRTEQRDSAMYRCASSLAPRNYGYTFGSGTRLTVV.

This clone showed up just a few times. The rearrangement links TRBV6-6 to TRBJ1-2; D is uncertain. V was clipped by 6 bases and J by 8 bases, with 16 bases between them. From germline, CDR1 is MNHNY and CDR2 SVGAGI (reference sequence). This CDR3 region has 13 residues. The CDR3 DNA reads TGTGCCAGCAGCCAGACCGGATCCGGAGGCTACACCTTC. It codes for CASSQTGSGGYTF.

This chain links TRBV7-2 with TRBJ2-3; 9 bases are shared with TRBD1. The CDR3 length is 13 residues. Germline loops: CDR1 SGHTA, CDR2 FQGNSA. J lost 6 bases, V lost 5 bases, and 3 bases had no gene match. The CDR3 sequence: CASSTGGADTQYF. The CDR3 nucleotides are TGTGCCAGCAGCACAGGGGGCGCGGATACGCAGTATTTT.